This T cell receptor (beta chain) was documented in a study of CD8 T cells in ankylosing spondylitis. Libraries for TCR beta were made by quantitative 5'-RACE with molecular barcodes. TCRdb itself ran the 5' RACE reads through MiXCR, one entry per CDR3 protein. The repertoire includes more than 150,000 distinct CDR3 sequences, 18% of them detected once, and roughly 4.5% sits in the top ten. The trim removed 0 bases at V and 5 bases at J, leaving 11 bases unmatched. Germline V gives CDR1 DFQATT, CDR2 SNEGSKA (reference sequence). This CDR3 comprises 18 residues. What was sequenced was blood, either unsorted or a sorted T cell fraction (not recorded which). V and J are TRBV20-1 and TRBJ2-2, with 11 bases lining up with TRBD2. The receptor was isolated from a male donor under 35 with ankylosing spondylitis or in good health (not recorded which). CDR3 amino acids: CSARDRTSGSSGTGELFF. The CDR3 nucleotides read TGCAGTGCTAGAGATCGTACTAGCGGGAGCTCTGGGACCGGGGAGCTGTTTTTT.